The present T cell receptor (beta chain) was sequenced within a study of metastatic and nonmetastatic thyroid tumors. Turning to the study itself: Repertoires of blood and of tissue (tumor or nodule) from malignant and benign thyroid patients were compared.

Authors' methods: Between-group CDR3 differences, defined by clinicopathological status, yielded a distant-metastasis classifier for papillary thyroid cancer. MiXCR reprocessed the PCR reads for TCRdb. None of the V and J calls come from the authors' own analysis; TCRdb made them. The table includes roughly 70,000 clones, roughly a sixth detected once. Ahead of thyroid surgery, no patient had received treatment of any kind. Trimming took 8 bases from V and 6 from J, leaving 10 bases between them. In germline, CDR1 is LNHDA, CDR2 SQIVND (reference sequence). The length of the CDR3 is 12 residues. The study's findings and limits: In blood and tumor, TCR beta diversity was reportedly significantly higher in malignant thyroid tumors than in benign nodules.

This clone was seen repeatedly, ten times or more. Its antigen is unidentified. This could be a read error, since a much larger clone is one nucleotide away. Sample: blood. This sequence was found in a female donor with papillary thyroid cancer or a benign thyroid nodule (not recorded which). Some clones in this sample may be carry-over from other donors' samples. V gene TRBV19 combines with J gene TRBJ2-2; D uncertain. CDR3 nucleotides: TGTGCCAGTGGTACGTTCCCCGGGGAGCTGTTTTTT. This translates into CASGTFPGELFF.